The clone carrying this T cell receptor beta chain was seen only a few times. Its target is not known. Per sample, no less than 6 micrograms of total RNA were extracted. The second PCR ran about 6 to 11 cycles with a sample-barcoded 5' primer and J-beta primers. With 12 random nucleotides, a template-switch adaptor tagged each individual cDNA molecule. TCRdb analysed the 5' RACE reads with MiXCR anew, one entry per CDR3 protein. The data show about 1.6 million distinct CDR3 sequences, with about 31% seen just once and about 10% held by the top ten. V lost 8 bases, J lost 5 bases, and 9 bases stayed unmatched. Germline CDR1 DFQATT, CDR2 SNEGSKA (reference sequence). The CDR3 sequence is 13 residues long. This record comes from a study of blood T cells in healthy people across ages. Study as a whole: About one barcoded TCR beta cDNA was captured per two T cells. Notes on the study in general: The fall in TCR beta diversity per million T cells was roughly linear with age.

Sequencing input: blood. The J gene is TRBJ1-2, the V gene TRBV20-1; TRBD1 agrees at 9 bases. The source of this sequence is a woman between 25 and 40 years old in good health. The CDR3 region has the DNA TGCAGTACAAATCCCGGGACAGGGTATGGCTACACCTTC. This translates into CSTNPGTGYGYTF.